One sample yielded the 19 T cell receptor beta chains listed below, sequenced in a study of cytotoxic CD8 clonotypes in ibrutinib-treated CLL. The method was immunoSEQ multiplex PCR; TCRdb's version includes in-frame clones alone and lacks a portion of them. The sample holds 43,000 or so clones, over 60% seen once. The specimen was PBMCs, collected after 24 months of ibrutinib treatment. These receptors were taken from a human donor with chronic lymphocytic leukemia.

This chain uses TRBV4-1 with TRBJ1-1; unclear D gene. V dropped 0 bases and J dropped 1 base, with 3 bases sitting between them. Germline V CDR1 and CDR2: MGHRA, YSYEKL. The CDR3 consists of 13 residues. CDR3 sequence reads: CASSQESNTEAFF. In DNA form, the CDR3 reads TGCGCCAGCAGCCAAGAGTCGAACACTGAAGCTTTCTTT.

The chain carries TRBV10-3 and TRBJ2-5, with 13 bases aligning to TRBD2. Germline V lookup: CDR1 ENHRY, CDR2 SYGVKD. This CDR3 has 17 amino acids. The junction had 14 bases not matched to a gene; V was cut back by 8 bases and J by 5 bases. CDR3 sequence: CAIGDPGLAGPSETQYF. DNA of the CDR3: TGTGCCATCGGGGACCCGGGACTAGCGGGGCCTTCGGAGACCCAGTACTTC.

The CDR3 bases are TGCGCCAGCAGCTTGGGACTAGCGGGGGGCCTGGAGACCCAGTACTTC. Translating it yields CASSLGLAGGLETQYF. The gene calls are TRBV5-1 and TRBJ2-5; 13 bases fit TRBD2. There are 16 residues in the CDR3. V shed 0 bases and J 5 bases; nucleotides not matched to a gene: 4. The V gene's germline CDR1 is SGHRS and CDR2 YFSETQ.

The genes are TRBV5-1 and TRBJ2-5; D possibly corresponds to TRBD1 (6 bases). The CDR3 sequence is 13 residues long. The V gene lost 5 bases and the J gene lost 7 bases, with 15 bases spanning the gap. Germline lookup yields CDR1 SGHRS and CDR2 YFSETQ. The CDR3 loop reads CASSSTGRGTQYF. The CDR3 region has the DNA TGCGCCAGCAGTTCGACAGGAAGGGGGACCCAGTACTTC. Full variable domain (remainder filled in from reference TRBV5-1 and TRBJ2-5): KAGVTQTPRYLIKTRGQQVTLSCSPISGHRSVSWYQQTPGQGLQFLFEYFSETQRNKGNFPGRFSGRQFSNSRSEMNVSTLELGDSALYLCASSSTGRGTQYFGPGTRLLVL.

The rearrangement uses TRBV6-1 and TRBJ1-1, with TRBD1 as a possible D gene (5 bases). V was trimmed by 10 bases and J by 3 bases, leaving 18 bases between them. The CDR3 has 14 residues. Per the germline V gene, CDR1 is MNHNS and CDR2 is SASEGT. The CDR3: CATESGGVYTEAFF. The CDR3 bases are TGTGCCACCGAGTCTGGGGGGGTGTACACTGAAGCTTTCTTT.

The chain combines TRBV7-3 with TRBJ2-2; D perhaps matches TRBD1 (6 bases). This CDR3 has 14 amino acids. From germline, CDR1 is SGHTA and CDR2 FQGTGA. V shed 5 bases and J shed 4 bases, with 11 bases lying between them. In DNA, the CDR3 is TGTGCCAGCAGCCCTACAGGGTCCACCGGGGAGCTGTTTTTT. This codes for CASSPTGSTGELFF.

In its sample, this clone was seen once. The chain recombines TRBV5-5 with TRBJ1-4; TRBD1 matches 8 bases. The CDR3 has 15 residues. Trimming removed 4 bases from V and 2 bases from J; junction bases left unmatched: 4. Germline loops: CDR1 SGHKS, CDR2 YYEKEE (reference sequence). CDR3 region: CASSAWTGTNEKLFF. The CDR3 DNA reads TGTGCCAGCAGCGCATGGACAGGGACTAATGAAAAACTGTTTTTT.

The chain has TRBV4-1 and TRBJ1-2; 8 bases line up with TRBD1. The length of the CDR3 is 15 residues. Germline trimming cut 1 base from V and 7 bases from J; bases unmatched to any gene: 8. Germline CDR1 and CDR2: MGHRA and YSYEKL. CDR3 sequence reads: CASSQGTGPLGGYTF. The CDR3 coding sequence is TGCGCCAGCAGCCAAGGGACAGGGCCCCTTGGTGGCTACACCTTC.

This clone was recorded a few times. The gene calls are TRBV5-1 and TRBJ2-3, with D uncertain. The germline V and J ends were trimmed by 3 bases and 0 bases, with 5 bases remaining between them. The CDR3 contains 13 residues. CDR1 and CDR2 (germline): SGHRS, YFSETQ. The CDR3 nucleotides are TGCGCCAGCAGCTCAGATAGCACAGATACGCAGTATTTT. This encodes CASSSDSTDTQYF.

This chain connects TRBV29-1 to TRBJ2-1; D remains unclear. V was pared by 3 bases and J by 7 bases, with 10 bases between. Per the germline V gene, CDR1 is SQVTM and CDR2 is ANQGSEA. This CDR3 is built from 12 residues. The CDR3 loop is CSVDNGRNEQFF. Written as DNA, the CDR3 is TGCAGCGTTGATAATGGTCGGAATGAGCAGTTCTTC.

This clone occurred a few times. The chain couples TRBV7-9 to TRBJ2-1; D gene uncertain. There are 13 residues in the CDR3. Trimming removed 9 bases from V and 3 bases from J, with 12 bases in between. The germline CDR1 and CDR2 sequences are SEHNR and FQNEAQ (reference sequence). The CDR3 coding sequence is TGTGCCAGTCCCCCCGATAACTACAATGAGCAGTTCTTC. It specifies CASPPDNYNEQFF.

The rearrangement links TRBV9 to TRBJ1-2, with 9 bases aligning to TRBD1. V dropped 0 bases and J dropped 8; count of bases not matched to a gene: 17. Germline CDR1 reads SGDLS; CDR2 reads YYNGEE. This CDR3 has 18 amino acids. The CDR3 nucleotides read TGTGCCAGCAGCGTAGTCAGGGACAGGGTTCCTATGGATCGAGGCTACACCTTC. Amino acid sequence: CASSVVRDRVPMDRGYTF.

This clone turned up a few times. The chain uses TRBV5-1 and TRBJ2-1; the D is unclear. There are 14 residues in the CDR3. Germline CDR1 SGHRS, CDR2 YFSETQ. Trimming removed 5 bases at V and 0 bases at J, with 9 bases between. The CDR3 coding sequence is TGCGCCAGCAGATCTCCTAGCTCCTACAATGAGCAGTTCTTC. Protein product: CASRSPSSYNEQFF.

CDR3 nucleotides: TGTGCCAGCAGTGAATATCAAGGACAGCGGGGCACTGAAGCTTTCTTT. Protein: CASSEYQGQRGTEAFF. The chain carries TRBV6-1 and TRBJ1-1; tentatively, D is TRBD1 (6 bases). V gave up 2 bases and J gave up 4 bases, with 17 bases separating them. Germline V gene lookup returns CDR1 MNHNS and CDR2 SASEGT. The CDR3 sequence is 16 residues long.

This chain links TRBV5-6 with TRBJ2-1, with unresolved D. The CDR3 covers 11 residues. Germline values: CDR1 SGHDT, CDR2 YYEEEE. V was shortened by 0 bases and J by 11 bases, with 6 bases between the two germline ends. The CDR3, as DNA: TGTGCCAGCAGCTTGGGTCGGAAGCAGTTCTTC. This sequence encodes CASSLGRKQFF.

The chain has TRBV6-5 and TRBJ2-7; TRBD2 agrees at 7 bases. The CDR3 covers 12 residues. J was trimmed by 5 bases and V by 5 bases; bases with no gene match: 3. CDR1 and CDR2 from the germline V gene are MNHEY and SVGAGI. In DNA form, the CDR3 reads TGTGCCAGCAGTAGGACTAGTAACGAGCAGTACTTC. It translates to CASSRTSNEQYF.

The chain carries TRBV19 and TRBJ1-1; D might be TRBD1 (5 bases). The CDR3 is 13 residues long. The germline V gene has CDR1 LNHDA and CDR2 SQIVND (reference sequence). Between the trimmed V and J ends, which lost 4 bases and 1 base, there was a span of 7 bases. The CDR3: CASSTGQNTEAFF. In DNA, the CDR3 is TGTGCCAGTAGTACAGGGCAGAACACTGAAGCTTTCTTT. Full variable domain (rest looked up from reference TRBV19 and TRBJ1-1): DGGITQSPKYLFRKEGQNVTLSCEQNLNHDAMYWYRQDPGQGLRLIYYSQIVNDFQKGDIAEGYSVSREKKESFPLTVTSAQKNPTAFYLCASSTGQNTEAFFGQGTRLTVV.

The chain is built from TRBV5-1 and TRBJ1-1; D gene unclear. CDR1 SGHRS and CDR2 YFSETQ come from the germline V gene. V was clipped by 2 bases and J by 1 base, with 21 bases between them. The CDR3 is made up of 18 amino acids. In DNA form, the CDR3 reads TGCGCCAGCAGCTTATGGGCTGGGGATAGCGGCGGGAACACTGAAGCTTTCTTT. Protein: CASSLWAGDSGGNTEAFF.

The gene calls are TRBV30 and TRBJ2-7; D gene ambiguous. The length of the CDR3 is 11 residues. Germline V gives CDR1 GTSNPN, CDR2 SVGIG (reference sequence). Trimming cost V 2 bases and J 2 bases, with 4 bases left between them. This chain's CDR3 is CAWSTPYEQYF. CDR3 in DNA: TGTGCCTGGAGTACCCCCTACGAGCAGTACTTC. The full variable domain, its missing parts supplied by reference TRBV30 and TRBJ2-7, is SQTIHQWPATLVQPVGSPLSLECTVEGTSNPNLYWYRQAAGRGLQLLFYSVGIGQISSEVPQNLSASRPQDRQFILSSKKLLLSDSGFYLCAWSTPYEQYFGPGTRLTVT.